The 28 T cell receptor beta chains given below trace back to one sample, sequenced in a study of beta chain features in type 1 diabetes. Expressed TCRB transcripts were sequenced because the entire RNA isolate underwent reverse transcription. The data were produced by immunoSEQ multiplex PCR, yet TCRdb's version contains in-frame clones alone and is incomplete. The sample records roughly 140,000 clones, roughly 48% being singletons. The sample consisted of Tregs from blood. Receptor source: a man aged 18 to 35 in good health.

CDR3 DNA: TGTGCCAGTAGGCGCCTGGGGGGGGAGAACTATGGCTACACCTTC. As protein: CASRRLGGENYGYTF. The V gene is TRBV19, the J gene TRBJ1-2; D may be TRBD1 (5 bases). V was trimmed by 6 bases and J by 2 bases, leaving 16 bases between them. Germline loops: CDR1 LNHDA, CDR2 SQIVND (reference sequence). The CDR3 length is 15 residues.

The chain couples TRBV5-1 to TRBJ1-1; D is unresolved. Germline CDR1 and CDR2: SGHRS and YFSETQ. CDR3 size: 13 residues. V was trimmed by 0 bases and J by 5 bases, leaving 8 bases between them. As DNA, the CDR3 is TGCGCCAGCAGCTTGGGAGAGTGGACTGAAGCTTTCTTT. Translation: CASSLGEWTEAFF.

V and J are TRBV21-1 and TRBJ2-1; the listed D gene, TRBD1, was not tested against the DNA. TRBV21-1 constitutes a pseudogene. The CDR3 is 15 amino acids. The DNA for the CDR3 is TGTGCCAGCAGCAAAGTGGTGACAGGGTGGAATGAGCAGTTCTTC. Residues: CASSKVVTGWNEQFF.

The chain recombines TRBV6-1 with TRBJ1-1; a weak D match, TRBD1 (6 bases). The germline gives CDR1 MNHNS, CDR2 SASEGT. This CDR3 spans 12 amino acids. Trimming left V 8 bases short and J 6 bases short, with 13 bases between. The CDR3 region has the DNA TGTGCCAGCGAGAACAGGGTTTCTGAAGCTTTCTTT. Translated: CASENRVSEAFF.

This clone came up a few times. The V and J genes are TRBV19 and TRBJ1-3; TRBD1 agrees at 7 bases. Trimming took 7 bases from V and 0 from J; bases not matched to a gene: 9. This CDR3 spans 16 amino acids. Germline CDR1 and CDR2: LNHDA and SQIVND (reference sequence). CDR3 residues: CASNRRTGLSGNTIYF. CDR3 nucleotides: TGTGCCAGTAACCGGCGGACAGGCCTCTCTGGAAACACCATATATTTT.

The CDR3 reads CASSPWEEQYF. For the CDR3, the DNA is TGTGCCAGCAGCCCCTGGGAGGAGCAGTACTTC. The chain recombines TRBV7-2 with TRBJ2-7, with D possibly being TRBD2 (5 bases). This CDR3 is built from 11 residues. Germline V CDR1 and CDR2: SGHTA, FQGNSA. V was pared by 5 bases and J by 7 bases, with 9 bases between.

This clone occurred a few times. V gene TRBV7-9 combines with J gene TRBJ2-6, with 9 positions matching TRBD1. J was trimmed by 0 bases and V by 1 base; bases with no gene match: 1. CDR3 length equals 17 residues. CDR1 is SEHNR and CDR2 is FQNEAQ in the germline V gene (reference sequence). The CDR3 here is CASSLGTGVSGANVLTF. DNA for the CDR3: TGTGCCAGCAGCTTAGGGACAGGGGTCTCTGGGGCCAACGTCCTGACTTTC.

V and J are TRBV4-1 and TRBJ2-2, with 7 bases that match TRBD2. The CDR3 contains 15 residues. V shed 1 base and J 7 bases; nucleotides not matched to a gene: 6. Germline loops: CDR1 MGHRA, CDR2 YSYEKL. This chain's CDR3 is CASSQAGGGGGELFF. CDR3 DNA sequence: TGCGCCAGCAGCCAAGCGGGAGGCGGGGGCGGGGAGCTGTTTTTT.

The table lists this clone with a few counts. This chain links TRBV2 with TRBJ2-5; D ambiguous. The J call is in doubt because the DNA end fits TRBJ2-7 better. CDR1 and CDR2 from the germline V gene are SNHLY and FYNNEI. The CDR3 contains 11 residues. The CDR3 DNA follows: TGTGCCAGCAGTTTCTTCTACGAGCAGTACTTC. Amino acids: CASSFFYEQYF.

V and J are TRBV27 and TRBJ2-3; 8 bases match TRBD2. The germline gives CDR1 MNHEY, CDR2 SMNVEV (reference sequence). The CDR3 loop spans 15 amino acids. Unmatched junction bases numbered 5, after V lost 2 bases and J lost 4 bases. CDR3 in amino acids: CASSLQRGRSDTQYF. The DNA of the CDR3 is TGTGCCAGCAGTTTACAGCGGGGGAGGTCAGATACGCAGTATTTT.

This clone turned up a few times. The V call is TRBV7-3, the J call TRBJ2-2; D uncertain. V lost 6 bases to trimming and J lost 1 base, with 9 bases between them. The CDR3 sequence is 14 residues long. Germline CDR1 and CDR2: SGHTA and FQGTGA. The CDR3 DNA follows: TGTGCCAGCAGAGAAGCAGGGAACACCGGGGAGCTGTTTTTT. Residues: CASREAGNTGELFF.

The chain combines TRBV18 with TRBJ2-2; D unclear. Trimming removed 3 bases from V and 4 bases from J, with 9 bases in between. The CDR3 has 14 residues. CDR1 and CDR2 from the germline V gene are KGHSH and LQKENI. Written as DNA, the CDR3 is TGTGCCAGCTCACCGAGACAATTCACCGGGGAGCTGTTTTTT. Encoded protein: CASSPRQFTGELFF.

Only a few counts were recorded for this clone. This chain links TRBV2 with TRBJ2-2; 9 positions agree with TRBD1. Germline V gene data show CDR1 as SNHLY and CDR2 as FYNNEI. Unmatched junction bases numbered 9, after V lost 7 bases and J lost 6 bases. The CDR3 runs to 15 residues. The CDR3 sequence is CASKRGQGLSGELFF. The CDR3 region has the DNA TGTGCCAGCAAGAGGGGACAGGGTTTGTCCGGGGAGCTGTTTTTT.

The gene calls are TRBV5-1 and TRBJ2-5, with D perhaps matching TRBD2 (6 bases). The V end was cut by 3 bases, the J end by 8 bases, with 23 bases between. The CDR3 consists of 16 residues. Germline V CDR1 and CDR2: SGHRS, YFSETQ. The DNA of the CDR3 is TGCGCCAGCAGCTCCCCCCGGCATCAGGGACTGGTAACCCAGTACTTC. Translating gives CASSSPRHQGLVTQYF.

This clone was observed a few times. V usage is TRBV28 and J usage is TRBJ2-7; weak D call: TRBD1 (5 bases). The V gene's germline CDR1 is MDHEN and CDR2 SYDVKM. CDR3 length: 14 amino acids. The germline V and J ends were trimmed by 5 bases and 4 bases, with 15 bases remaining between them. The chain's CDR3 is CASSNPTVKYEQYF. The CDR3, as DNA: TGTGCCAGCAGTAACCCGACAGTTAAATACGAGCAGTACTTC.

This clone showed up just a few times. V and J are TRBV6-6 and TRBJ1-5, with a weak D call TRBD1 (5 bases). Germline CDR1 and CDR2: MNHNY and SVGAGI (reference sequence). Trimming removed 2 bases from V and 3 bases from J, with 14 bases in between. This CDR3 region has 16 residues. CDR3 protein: CASSYADTFPNQPQHF. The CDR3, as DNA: TGTGCCAGCAGTTACGCGGACACTTTCCCCAATCAGCCCCAGCATTTT.

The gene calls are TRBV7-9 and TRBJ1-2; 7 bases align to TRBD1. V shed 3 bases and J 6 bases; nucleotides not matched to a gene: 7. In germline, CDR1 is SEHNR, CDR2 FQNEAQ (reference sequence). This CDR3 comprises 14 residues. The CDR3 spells CASSFVTGRHGYTF. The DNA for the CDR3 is TGTGCCAGCAGCTTTGTGACAGGGAGGCATGGCTACACCTTC. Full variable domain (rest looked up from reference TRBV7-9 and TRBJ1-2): DTGVSQNPRHKITKRGQNVTFRCDPISEHNRLYWYRQTLGQGPEFLTYFQNEAQLEKSRLLSDRFSAERPKGSFSTLEIQRTEQGDSAMYLCASSFVTGRHGYTFGSGTRLTVV.

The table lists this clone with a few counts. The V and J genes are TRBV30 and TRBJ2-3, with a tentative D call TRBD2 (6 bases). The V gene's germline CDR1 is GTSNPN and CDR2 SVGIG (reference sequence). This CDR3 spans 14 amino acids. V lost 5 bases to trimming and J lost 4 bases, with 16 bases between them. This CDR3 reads CAWEAGRAPDTQYF. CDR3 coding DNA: TGTGCCTGGGAAGCGGGCCGGGCCCCAGATACGCAGTATTTT.

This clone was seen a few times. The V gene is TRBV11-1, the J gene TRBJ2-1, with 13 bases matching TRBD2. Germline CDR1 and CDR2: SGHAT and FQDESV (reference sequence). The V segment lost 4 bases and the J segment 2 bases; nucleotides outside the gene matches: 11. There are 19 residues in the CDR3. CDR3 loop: CASSSPRGLAGVTYNEQFF. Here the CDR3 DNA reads TGTGCCAGCAGCTCCCCCCGTGGACTAGCGGGAGTCACCTACAATGAGCAGTTCTTC.

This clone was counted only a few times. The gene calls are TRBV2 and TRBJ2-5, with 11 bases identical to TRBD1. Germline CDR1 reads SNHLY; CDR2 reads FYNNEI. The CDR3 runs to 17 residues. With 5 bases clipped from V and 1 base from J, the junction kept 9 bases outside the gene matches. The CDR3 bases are TGTGCCAGCAGTCGAGGGACAGGGGGATTCATCCAAGAGACCCAGTACTTC. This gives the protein CASSRGTGGFIQETQYF.

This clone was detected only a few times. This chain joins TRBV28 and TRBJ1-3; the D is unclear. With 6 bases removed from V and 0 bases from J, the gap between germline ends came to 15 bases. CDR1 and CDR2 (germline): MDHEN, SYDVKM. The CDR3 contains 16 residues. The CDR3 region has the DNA TGTGCCAGCAGGACCTCAGAGGACTACTCTGGAAACACCATATATTTT. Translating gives CASRTSEDYSGNTIYF.

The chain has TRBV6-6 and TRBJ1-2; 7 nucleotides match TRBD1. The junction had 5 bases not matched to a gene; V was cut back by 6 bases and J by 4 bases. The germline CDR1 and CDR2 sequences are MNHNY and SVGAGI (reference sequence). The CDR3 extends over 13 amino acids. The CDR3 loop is CASRRTGFYGYTF. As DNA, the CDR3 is TGTGCCAGCAGGAGGACAGGTTTCTATGGCTACACCTTC.

The CDR3 DNA reads as TGTGCCAGGGCAGGACTAGCGGATTGGAGACTATGGGATGAGCAGTTCTTC. This encodes CARAGLADWRLWDEQFF. This rearrangement joins TRBV27 to TRBJ2-1, with 10 bases fitting TRBD2. This CDR3 comprises 17 residues. The V gene's germline CDR1 is MNHEY and CDR2 SMNVEV (reference sequence). V was pared by 9 bases and J by 8 bases, with 19 bases of the junction left unmatched.

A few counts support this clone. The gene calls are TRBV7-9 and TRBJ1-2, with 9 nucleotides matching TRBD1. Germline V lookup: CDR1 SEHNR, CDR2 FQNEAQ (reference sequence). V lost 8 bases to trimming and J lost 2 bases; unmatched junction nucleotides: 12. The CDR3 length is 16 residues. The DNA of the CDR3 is TGTGCCAGCGGACAGCGAGGGGGGACAGGGAACTATGGCTACACCTTC. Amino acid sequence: CASGQRGGTGNYGYTF.

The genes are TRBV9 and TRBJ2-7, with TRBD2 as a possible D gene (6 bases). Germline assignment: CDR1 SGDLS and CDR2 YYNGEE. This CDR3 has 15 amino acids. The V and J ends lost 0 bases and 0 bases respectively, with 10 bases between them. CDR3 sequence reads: CASSVEEGSSYEQYF. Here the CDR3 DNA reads TGTGCCAGCAGCGTAGAGGAGGGTAGCTCCTACGAGCAGTACTTC.

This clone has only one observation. The CDR3 nucleotides read TGTGCCAGCAGCGTCCAGGGGTATAGCAATCAGCCCCAGCATTTT. This encodes CASSVQGYSNQPQHF. The chain links TRBV28 to TRBJ1-5; D may be TRBD1 (6 bases). The CDR3 loop spans 15 amino acids. V was cut by 6 bases and J by 0 bases, with 12 bases left in between. Germline values: CDR1 MDHEN, CDR2 SYDVKM.

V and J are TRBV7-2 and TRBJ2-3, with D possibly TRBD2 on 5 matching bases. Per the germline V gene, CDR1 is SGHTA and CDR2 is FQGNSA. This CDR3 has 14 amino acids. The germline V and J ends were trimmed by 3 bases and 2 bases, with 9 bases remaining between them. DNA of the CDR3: TGTGCCAGCAGCTTCGGGGATTCCACAGATACGCAGTATTTT. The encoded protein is CASSFGDSTDTQYF.

The CDR3 DNA reads as TGCGCCAGCAGCCAGTCCGGGACTAGCGGAAGCTCCTACAATGAGCAGTTCTTC. Its translation is CASSQSGTSGSSYNEQFF. The chain uses TRBV4-1 and TRBJ2-1; 11 bases are a match to TRBD2. Germline V lookup: CDR1 MGHRA, CDR2 YSYEKL. The CDR3 extends over 18 amino acids. V shed 3 bases and J 0 bases; nucleotides not matched to a gene: 7.